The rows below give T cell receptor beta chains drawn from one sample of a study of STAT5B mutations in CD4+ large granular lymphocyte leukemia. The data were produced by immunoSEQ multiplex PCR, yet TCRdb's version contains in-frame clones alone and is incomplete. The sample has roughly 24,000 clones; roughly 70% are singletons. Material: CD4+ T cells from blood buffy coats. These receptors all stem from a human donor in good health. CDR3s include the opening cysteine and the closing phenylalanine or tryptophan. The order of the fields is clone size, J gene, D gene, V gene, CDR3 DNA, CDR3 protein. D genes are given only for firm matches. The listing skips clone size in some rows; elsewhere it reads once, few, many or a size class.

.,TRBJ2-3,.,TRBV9,TGTGCCAGCAGCGCCCTTGGGGGGCGAGGGACAGATACGCAGTATTTT,CASSALGGRGTDTQYF
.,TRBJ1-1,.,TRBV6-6,TGTGCCAGCAGTTCCCTGACAGGTAATGAAGCTTTCTTT,CASSSLTGNEAFF
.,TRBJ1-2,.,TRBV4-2,TGTGCCAGCAGCCAAGATCAAGGCAGTAACTATGGCTACACCTTC,CASSQDQGSNYGYTF
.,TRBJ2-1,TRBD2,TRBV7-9,TGTGCCAGCAGCCCGATTTGGACTAGCGGACGCTCCTACAATGAGCAGTTCTTC,CASSPIWTSGRSYNEQFF
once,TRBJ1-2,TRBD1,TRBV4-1,TGCGCCAGCAGCCGTCTCGGCAGGGGGCGCGGTGAGCAGGGCTACACCTTC,CASSRLGRGRGEQGYTF
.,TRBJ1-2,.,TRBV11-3,TGTGCCAGCAGCGCCAGGGGTCTTGAAGGCTACACCTTC,CASSARGLEGYTF
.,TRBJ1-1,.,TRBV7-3,TGTGCCAGCAGCTTAACTGGGGGGGGCTCTGAAGCTTTCTTT,CASSLTGGGSEAFF
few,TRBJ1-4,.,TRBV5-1,TGCGCCAGCAGCTTGGAACGTGAGGAAAAACTGTTTTTT,CASSLEREEKLFF
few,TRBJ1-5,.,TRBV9,TGTGCCAGCAGCCTACGGGAAGGGTTCAATCAGCCCCAGCATTTT,CASSLREGFNQPQHF
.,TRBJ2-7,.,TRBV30,TGTGCCTGGAGGCCCAAGGGGGGGGACCCCTACGAGCAGTACTTC,CAWRPKGGDPYEQYF
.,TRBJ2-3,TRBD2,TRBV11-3,TGTGCCAGCAGCCCCCCGGGGGTAGCGGGTACAGATACGCAGTATTTT,CASSPPGVAGTDTQYF